These 27 T cell receptor beta chains share one sample of origin, sequenced in a study of immune characteristics of hereditary and idiopathic chronic pancreatitis. Sequencing was performed with immunoSEQ multiplex PCR; in TCRdb, only in-frame clones are kept and a portion is missing. The data show approximately 6,000 clones, roughly 70% seen once. Chronic pancreatitis tissue was collected during total pancreatectomy with islet autotransplantation. The material sequenced was pancreas tissue with hereditary chronic pancreatitis. All receptors derive from a human donor with chronic pancreatitis.

The chain couples TRBV5-6 to TRBJ1-6, with a weak D call TRBD1 (6 bases). Between the trimmed V and J ends, which lost 2 bases and 4 bases, there was a span of 10 bases. Per germline, CDR1 SGHDT and CDR2 YYEEEE. This CDR3 comprises 15 residues. In nucleotides, the CDR3 is TGTGCCAGCAGCTTCCTGGACAGATATAATTCACCCCTCCACTTT. Amino acid sequence: CASSFLDRYNSPLHF.

The chain recombines TRBV7-6 with TRBJ1-6, with D possibly matching TRBD1 (5 bases). V lost 5 bases and J 0 bases, leaving 20 bases between the germline ends. This CDR3 region has 19 residues. The V gene's germline CDR1 is SGHVS and CDR2 FNYEAQ. CDR3 in amino acids: CASSPSVAQGSSYNSPLHF. CDR3 DNA: TGTGCCAGCAGCCCATCGGTGGCCCAGGGCAGCTCCTATAATTCACCCCTCCACTTT.

The chain links TRBV10-1 to TRBJ2-3; TRBD2 matches at 14 bases. Germline V gives CDR1 WNHNN, CDR2 SYGVQD (reference sequence). The V and J ends lost 8 bases and 4 bases, in that order; junction bases with no gene match: 8. The CDR3 totals 16 residues. The CDR3 region is CASWTSGGQGPDTQYF. CDR3 DNA sequence: TGCGCCAGCTGGACTAGCGGGGGGCAGGGTCCAGATACGCAGTATTTT.

The V call is TRBV4-1, the J call TRBJ1-2; D is unclear. Looked up from germline, CDR1 is MGHRA and CDR2 is YSYEKL. Between the trimmed V and J ends, which lost 0 bases and 2 bases, there was a span of 4 bases. The CDR3 covers 13 residues. The DNA of the CDR3 is TGCGCCAGCAGCCAAGAGGGGAACTATGGCTACACCTTC. Translating it yields CASSQEGNYGYTF.

This chain links TRBV9 with TRBJ2-1, with D possibly called TRBD1 or TRBD2 (5 bases each). Germline CDR1 reads SGDLS; CDR2 reads YYNGEE. V dropped 2 bases and J dropped 8 bases, with 11 bases sitting between them. CDR3 length: 13 amino acids. CDR3 in amino acids: CASSVNLGDEQFF. The CDR3 DNA reads TGTGCCAGCAGCGTTAATCTGGGGGATGAGCAGTTCTTC.

The chain has TRBV10-3 and TRBJ1-5; D is undetermined. Germline V gene lookup returns CDR1 ENHRY and CDR2 SYGVKD. There are 14 residues in the CDR3. Trimming removed 4 bases at V and 3 bases at J, with 10 bases between. The CDR3 coding sequence is TGTGCCATCAGTGGTAGACACGACAATCAGCCCCAGCATTTT. It is translated as CAISGRHDNQPQHF.

The chain has TRBV19 and TRBJ2-3; TRBD2 might be the D (6 bases). Trimming pared 6 bases from V and 3 bases from J, leaving 16 bases between. The CDR3 runs to 15 residues. In germline, CDR1 is LNHDA, CDR2 SQIVND (reference sequence). The CDR3 here is CASSPLGLATDTQYF. The CDR3 DNA reads TGTGCCAGTAGCCCCCTCGGGCTAGCGACAGATACGCAGTATTTT.

The V call is TRBV14, the J call TRBJ2-2; D uncertain. V gave up 1 base and J gave up 8 bases, with 20 bases separating them. This CDR3 is 17 amino acids long. Germline V CDR1 and CDR2: SGHDN, FVKESK. For the CDR3, the DNA is TGTGCCAGCAGCCAAGTCCCAAGGCCTTTTATGGAGGGGGAGCTGTTTTTT. Amino acids: CASSQVPRPFMEGELFF. The full variable domain, completed using reference TRBV14 and TRBJ2-2, is EAGVTQFPSHSVIEKGQTVTLRCDPISGHDNLYWYRRVMGKEIKFLLHFVKESKQDESGMPNNRFLAERTGGTYSTLKVQPAELEDSGVYFCASSQVPRPFMEGELFFGEGSRLTVL.

The V call is TRBV6-5, the J call TRBJ2-1, with D perhaps matching TRBD2 (6 bases). Germline V gene data show CDR1 as MNHEY and CDR2 as SVGAGI. The CDR3 is 15 residues long. Trimming removed 2 bases from V and 3 bases from J, with 11 bases in between. The CDR3 DNA reads TGTGCCAGCAGTTACGGGCGGGACTTCTACAATGAGCAGTTCTTC. It is translated as CASSYGRDFYNEQFF.

The J gene is TRBJ1-3, the V gene TRBV6-1; a weak D match, TRBD1 (5 bases). Trimming cost V 4 bases and J 3 bases, with 16 bases left between them. The CDR3 is 16 residues long. Germline V gives CDR1 MNHNS, CDR2 SASEGT. The CDR3, as DNA: TGTGCCAGCAGTGCCTCCTTAGACAGTTTTGGAAACACCATATATTTT. This translates into CASSASLDSFGNTIYF.

V usage is TRBV28 and J usage is TRBJ1-6; D remains ambiguous. This CDR3 has 15 residues. The V gene lost 7 bases and the J gene lost 0 bases, with 10 bases spanning the gap. Germline V gene lookup returns CDR1 MDHEN and CDR2 SYDVKM. Here the CDR3 reads CASKTQSSYNSPLHF. As DNA, the CDR3 is TGTGCCAGCAAAACCCAGAGCTCCTATAATTCACCCCTCCACTTT.

The rearrangement joins TRBV21-1 to TRBJ1-6; TRBD1, the table's D call, was not compared with the DNA. TRBV21-1 constitutes a pseudogene. The CDR3 consists of 16 residues. The CDR3 loop reads CASSKDGTGYNSPLHF. CDR3 sequence (DNA): TGTGCCAGCAGCAAAGATGGGACAGGGTATAATTCACCCCTCCACTTT.

The chain combines TRBV7-8 with TRBJ2-1; 7 positions agree with TRBD1. Germline V CDR1 and CDR2: SGHVS, FQNEAQ. The CDR3 runs 15 residues. V was pared by 5 bases and J by 5 bases, with 9 bases of the junction left unmatched. CDR3: CASSPRTGGHNEQFF. The CDR3 DNA reads as TGTGCCAGCAGCCCAAGGACAGGAGGTCACAATGAGCAGTTCTTC. Variable domain in full (rest from reference TRBV7-8 and TRBJ2-1): GAGVSQSPRYKVAKRGQDVALRCDPISGHVSLFWYQQALGQGPEFLTYFQNEAQLDKSGLPSDRFFAERPEGSVSTLKIQRTQQEDSAVYLCASSPRTGGHNEQFFGPGTRLTVL.

V gene TRBV6-5 combines with J gene TRBJ2-3; no definite D call. CDR1 and CDR2 (germline): MNHEY, SVGAGI. CDR3 length: 13 amino acids. V lost 6 bases, J lost 0 bases, and 7 bases lay in between. For the CDR3, the DNA is TGTGCCAGCAGGCCCCCTAGCACAGATACGCAGTATTTT. Its protein product is CASRPPSTDTQYF.

This clone has a single count. This chain links TRBV19 with TRBJ1-5, with no clear D. CDR1 and CDR2 (germline): LNHDA, SQIVND (reference sequence). The CDR3 runs 15 residues. The ends were cut back, 0 bases at V and 2 bases at J, with 8 bases in the middle. The CDR3 reads CASSIEQFGNQPQHF. CDR3 coding DNA: TGTGCCAGTAGTATAGAACAGTTCGGCAATCAGCCCCAGCATTTT.

J is TRBJ2-1 and V is TRBV2; a possible D gene is TRBD1 (6 bases). V was pared by 6 bases and J by 6 bases, with 18 bases between. From germline, CDR1 is SNHLY and CDR2 FYNNEI. The CDR3 is made up of 15 amino acids. The CDR3 nucleotides are TGTGCCAGCAGAGAGGACAGCGCCTTCGGCAATGAGCAGTTCTTC. As protein: CASREDSAFGNEQFF.

This clone was seen a few times. The V and J genes are TRBV7-9 and TRBJ2-7, with 13 positions matching TRBD2. The germline V gene has CDR1 SEHNR and CDR2 FQNEAQ (reference sequence). V dropped 5 bases and J dropped 6; count of bases not matched to a gene: 10. There are 16 residues in the CDR3. The CDR3 coding sequence is TGTGCCAGCAGCCACGAAACTAGCGGGGGGGTTGGCGAGCAGTACTTC. Translated, it gives CASSHETSGGVGEQYF.

This clone was picked up one time. The chain employs TRBV14 and TRBJ2-2; D gene ambiguous. V was cut by 0 bases and J by 5 bases, with 7 bases left in between. The CDR3 has 14 residues. Per germline, CDR1 SGHDN and CDR2 FVKESK. The CDR3 loop reads CASSQDFGTGELFF. In DNA form, the CDR3 reads TGTGCCAGCAGCCAAGATTTCGGAACCGGGGAGCTGTTTTTT.

J is TRBJ1-2 and V is TRBV7-9; TRBD1 agrees at 11 bases. The CDR3 is 16 amino acids. The trim removed 2 bases at V and 2 bases at J, leaving 4 bases unmatched. The germline CDR1 and CDR2 sequences are SEHNR and FQNEAQ (reference sequence). The CDR3 nucleotides read TGTGCCAGCAGCTTACACGGGACAGGGGGGAACTATGGCTACACCTTC. Translation: CASSLHGTGGNYGYTF.

This clone occurred a few times. This chain links TRBV2 with TRBJ1-6; 8 nucleotides match TRBD1. The CDR3 extends over 17 amino acids. Germline loops: CDR1 SNHLY, CDR2 FYNNEI. The ends lost 2 bases at V and 7 bases at J; junction bases unmatched: 10. CDR3 DNA sequence: TGTGCCAGCAGTGAAACCCTGGGACAGGAACGGAATTCACCCCTCCACTTT. Residues: CASSETLGQERNSPLHF. Drawing the rest from reference TRBV2 and TRBJ1-6, the complete variable domain is EPEVTQTPSHQVTQMGQEVILRCVPISNHLYFYWYRQILGQKVEFLVSFYNNEISEKSEIFDDQFSVERPDGSNFTLKIRSTKLEDSAMYFCASSETLGQERNSPLHFGNGTRLTVT.

The V gene is TRBV5-6, the J gene TRBJ1-6, with a possible D match to TRBD1 (6 bases). Germline CDR1 is SGHDT and CDR2 is YYEEEE. This CDR3 comprises 17 residues. V was shortened by 0 bases and J by 5 bases, with 15 bases between the two germline ends. The CDR3 DNA follows: TGTGCCAGCAGCTTGGTGCCCGGGGGCTCGAATAATTCACCCCTCCACTTT. Translating gives CASSLVPGGSNNSPLHF.

The chain combines TRBV2 with TRBJ2-4; D possibly corresponds to TRBD1 (5 bases). Trimming took 4 bases from V and 0 from J, leaving 16 bases between them. The CDR3 spans 17 residues. Looked up from germline, CDR1 is SNHLY and CDR2 is FYNNEI. CDR3: CASSVQGRALAKNIQYF. The CDR3 DNA reads as TGTGCCAGCAGTGTGCAGGGTAGGGCTCTAGCCAAAAACATTCAGTACTTC.

V usage is TRBV6-4 and J usage is TRBJ2-1, with a weak D call TRBD1 (5 bases). V lost 5 bases and J lost 3, with 11 bases in between. Per the germline V gene, CDR1 is MRHNA and CDR2 is SNTAGT. This CDR3 has 14 residues. CDR3 DNA: TGTGCCAGCAGTATAGGGGTGGACTACAATGAGCAGTTCTTC. This translates into CASSIGVDYNEQFF.

In this sample, this clone turned up once. The gene calls are TRBV18 and TRBJ2-5; 8 positions match TRBD1. This CDR3 has 15 residues. V shed 4 bases and J 3 bases; nucleotides not matched to a gene: 7. CDR1 and CDR2 (germline): KGHSH, LQKENI. The CDR3 reads CASSLLKTGEETQYF. The CDR3 coding sequence is TGTGCCAGCTCACTTCTCAAGACAGGGGAAGAGACCCAGTACTTC. The full variable domain, completed using reference TRBV18 and TRBJ2-5, is NAGVMQNPRHLVRRRGQEARLRCSPMKGHSHVYWYRQLPEEGLKFMVYLQKENIIDESGMPKERFSAEFPKEGPSILRIQQVVRGDSAAYFCASSLLKTGEETQYFGPGTRLLVL.

This rearrangement joins TRBV25-1 to TRBJ1-2; a weak D match, TRBD1 (5 bases). The ends were cut back, 1 base at V and 4 bases at J, with 13 bases in the middle. CDR1 and CDR2 (germline): MGHDK, SYGVNS. CDR3 length: 15 amino acids. DNA of the CDR3: TGTGCCAGCAGTGAATGGAAGGGGAAGGGCTATGGCTACACCTTC. Translated, it gives CASSEWKGKGYGYTF.

Only a few counts were recorded for this clone. This sequence joins TRBV7-2 and TRBJ1-1, with TRBD1 as a possible D gene (6 bases). Trimming cost V 6 bases and J 4 bases, with 24 bases left between them. Germline loops: CDR1 SGHTA, CDR2 FQGNSA. This CDR3 spans 17 amino acids. The DNA of the CDR3 is TGTGCCAGCAGATCGGTTGGGGGCGCGGGGTTAGGCACTGAAGCTTTCTTT. Translation gives CASRSVGGAGLGTEAFF.

This clone occurred once. This chain connects TRBV3-1 (or the pseudogene TRBV3-2) to TRBJ1-4; D not resolved. V shed 1 base and J shed 0 bases, with 6 bases lying between them. CDR1 is LGHDT and CDR2 is YNNKEL in the germline V gene (reference sequence). The CDR3 spans 15 residues. CDR3 nucleotide sequence: TGTGCCAGCAGCCAAGTAGCCTCAACTAATGAAAAACTGTTTTTT. It is translated as CASSQVASTNEKLFF.